This T cell receptor (beta chain) originates from a study of Ad26.COV2.S vaccination and SARS-CoV-2 variants. Whole-study results and caveats: In vaccinated individuals, spike-specific CD8+ and CD4+ T cell responses reportedly displayed substantial breadth.

Treatment of the sample: about 20 received Ad26.COV2.S at low or high dose, single or two shots; about five received placebo; per-sample allocation not given. Sampling took place 63 days after the first vaccine or placebo injection. SARS-CoV-2 spike from the Wuhan strain was encoded by the vaccine, an Ad26 vector. Remarks on this clone: Antigen specificity is unknown.

Clones were sequenced by immunoSEQ multiplex PCR, and TCRdb holds only the in-frame ones, with some missing. The sample holds some 290,000 clones, about 82% seen once. Unmatched junction bases numbered 7, after V lost 5 bases and J lost 0 bases. Per germline, CDR1 KGHDR and CDR2 SFDVKD. This CDR3 has 18 residues. The receptor comes from a person aged 18 to 59 who received the Ad26.COV2.S COVID-19 vaccine or a placebo. The chain has TRBV24-1 and TRBJ2-6; 9 nucleotides match TRBD1. Sequences were derived from peripheral blood, sampled in a trial of Ad26.COV2.S vaccine versus placebo. CDR3 residues: CATSGGQGFSSGANVLTF. In nucleotides, the CDR3 is TGTGCCACCAGTGGCGGACAGGGGTTCAGCTCTGGGGCCAACGTCCTGACTTTC.